The 14 T cell receptor beta chains below were found in one sample sequenced in a study of Tregs in tolerant kidney transplant recipients. Profiled with immunoSEQ multiplex PCR; TCRdb holds only in-frame clones, not every one. Among roughly 69,000 clones, more than 95% were seen once, and the ten largest hold around 0.34%. Here the sequenced sample was Tregs from blood, taken before the transplant. The receptors derive from a human donor who received a combined kidney and bone marrow transplant.

The rearrangement joins TRBV4-3 to TRBJ1-6; no clear D gene. The CDR3 consists of 16 residues. V lost 0 bases and J lost 5, with 11 bases in between. The V gene's germline CDR1 is LGHNA and CDR2 YSLEER. The CDR3 region has the DNA TGCGCCAGCAGCCAAGATTTTCGGCGGGATAATTCACCCCTCCACTTT. It encodes CASSQDFRRDNSPLHF.

The genes are TRBV27 and TRBJ2-7, with D possibly TRBD2 on 5 matching bases. Between the trimmed V and J ends, which lost 2 bases and 2 bases, there was a span of 10 bases. Germline CDR1 MNHEY, CDR2 SMNVEV (reference sequence). The CDR3 is made up of 14 amino acids. CDR3 protein: CASSLISGTYEQYF. CDR3 DNA sequence: TGTGCCAGCAGTTTAATATCCGGGACCTACGAGCAGTACTTC.

The chain links TRBV5-1 to TRBJ2-3; TRBD2 matches 7 bases. The CDR3 loop spans 15 amino acids. Germline values: CDR1 SGHRS, CDR2 YFSETQ. Unmatched junction bases numbered 6, after V lost 1 base and J lost 4 bases. Here the CDR3 reads CASSLLWTRADTQYF. The CDR3, as DNA: TGCGCCAGCAGCTTGCTATGGACTAGAGCAGATACGCAGTATTTT.

This chain connects TRBV12-2 to TRBJ2-3; the DNA was not compared with TRBD2, the D call given in the table. TRBV12-2 is noted as a pseudogene. There are 18 residues in the CDR3. The CDR3 DNA sequence: TGTGCAAGTATGAAAGGGCAACGCAGCGGGAGGAAATCAGATACGCAGTATTTT. Protein: CASMKGQRSGRKSDTQYF.

The chain has TRBV7-9 and TRBJ2-1; maybe TRBD2 (6 bases). The V gene's germline CDR1 is SEHNR and CDR2 FQNEAQ (reference sequence). This CDR3 has 15 amino acids. V was pared by 3 bases and J by 4 bases, with 13 bases between. The CDR3 bases are TGTGCCAGCAGCTTGCGGGGTAGGGAATACAATGAGCAGTTCTTC. Its protein is CASSLRGREYNEQFF.

V is TRBV11-3 and J is TRBJ1-5, with D unclear. Trimming took off 1 base at V and 2 bases at J, with 6 bases between the two ends. The CDR3 length is 14 residues. The germline CDR1 and CDR2 sequences are SGHNT and YENEEA. CDR3 region: CASSLAPGNQPQHF. The CDR3, as DNA: TGTGCCAGCAGCTTAGCGCCAGGCAATCAGCCCCAGCATTTT.

J is TRBJ2-1 and V is TRBV19, with TRBD2 matching 13 bases. Losses at the gene ends were 10 bases for V and 7 bases for J; bases not matched to a gene: 4. The CDR3 has 13 residues. Germline V lookup: CDR1 LNHDA, CDR2 SQIVND (reference sequence). The CDR3 coding sequence is TGTGCCACCGGACTAGCGGGAGTTAATGAGCAGTTCTTC. This sequence encodes CATGLAGVNEQFF. The full variable domain, its missing parts supplied by reference TRBV19 and TRBJ2-1, is DGGITQSPKYLFRKEGQNVTLSCEQNLNHDAMYWYRQDPGQGLRLIYYSQIVNDFQKGDIAEGYSVSREKKESFPLTVTSAQKNPTAFYLCATGLAGVNEQFFGPGTRLTVL.

The gene calls are TRBV27 and TRBJ1-1; 9 nucleotides align to TRBD1. The germline gives CDR1 MNHEY, CDR2 SMNVEV (reference sequence). The length of the CDR3 is 18 residues. J lost 3 bases, V lost 6 bases, and 17 bases had no gene match. Written as DNA, the CDR3 is TGTGCCAGCAGACTACGCACGGGACAGGGCCGGGGGTACACTGAAGCTTTCTTT. This translates into CASRLRTGQGRGYTEAFF.

V and J are TRBV2 and TRBJ2-3, with 9 bases fitting TRBD2. Trimming cost V 7 bases and J 2 bases; bases outside gene matches: 7. The germline CDR1 and CDR2 sequences are SNHLY and FYNNEI. The length of the CDR3 is 15 residues. The CDR3 loop reads CASILAGSDTDTQYF. CDR3 bases: TGTGCCAGCATTCTAGCGGGATCTGACACAGATACGCAGTATTTT. Filled out from reference TRBV2 and TRBJ2-3, the complete variable domain reads EPEVTQTPSHQVTQMGQEVILRCVPISNHLYFYWYRQILGQKVEFLVSFYNNEISEKSEIFDDQFSVERPDGSNFTLKIRSTKLEDSAMYFCASILAGSDTDTQYFGPGTRLTVL.

The J gene is TRBJ2-3, the V gene TRBV2; D is unclear. V lost 7 bases and J lost 0, with 8 bases in between. The CDR3 runs 13 residues. Germline V gene lookup returns CDR1 SNHLY and CDR2 FYNNEI. CDR3 in amino acids: CASKAPSTDTQYF. CDR3 sequence (DNA): TGTGCCAGCAAAGCGCCCAGCACAGATACGCAGTATTTT.

The CDR3, as DNA: TGTGCCAGCAGCATAGTCCCTAACACCGGGGAGCTGTTTTTT. Its protein is CASSIVPNTGELFF. The J gene is TRBJ2-2, the V gene TRBV6-6; the D is unclear. The CDR3 length is 14 residues. V gave up 6 bases and J gave up 2 bases, with 10 bases separating them. Germline V gene sequence: CDR1 MNHNY, CDR2 SVGAGI (reference sequence).

V gene TRBV5-1 combines with J gene TRBJ2-5, with 9 nucleotides matching TRBD1. The junction had 5 bases not matched to a gene; V was cut back by 0 bases and J by 5 bases. This CDR3 is 15 amino acids long. Per germline, CDR1 SGHRS and CDR2 YFSETQ. In DNA, the CDR3 is TGCGCCAGCAGCTTGGTGGGACAGGGATTCGAGACCCAGTACTTC. Its translation is CASSLVGQGFETQYF.

The chain carries TRBV9 and TRBJ2-3; 13 bases are a match to TRBD2. Germline trimming cut 0 bases from V and 0 bases from J; bases unmatched to any gene: 1. The CDR3 spans 17 residues. Germline V gene data show CDR1 as SGDLS and CDR2 as YYNGEE. The chain's CDR3 is CASSVVGLAGSTDTQYF. Here the CDR3 DNA reads TGTGCCAGCAGCGTAGTGGGACTAGCGGGGAGCACAGATACGCAGTATTTT.

The chain is built from TRBV11-2 and TRBJ1-3; perhaps TRBD1 as D (6 bases). This CDR3 is built from 15 residues. V was clipped by 4 bases and J by 2 bases, with 12 bases between them. Germline V gene lookup returns CDR1 SGHAT and CDR2 FQNNGV. The CDR3 here is CASSSSGTTGNTIYF. Here the CDR3 DNA reads TGTGCCAGCAGCTCATCCGGGACAACTGGAAACACCATATATTTT. Drawing the rest from reference TRBV11-2 and TRBJ1-3, the complete variable domain is EAGVAQSPRYKIIEKRQSVAFWCNPISGHATLYWYQQILGQGPKLLIQFQNNGVVDDSQLPKDRFSAERLKGVDSTLKIQPAKLEDSAVYLCASSSSGTTGNTIYFGEGSWLTVV.